These 25 T cell receptor beta chains were sequenced from one sample in a study of graft-versus-host responses after intestinal transplantation. TCRdb's table, derived via immunoSEQ multiplex PCR, lists solely in-frame clones and lacks some. The table shows around 76,000 clones, with around 95% occurring only once. Their target antigens are unknown. The sequenced sample was unstimulated CD8+ T cells sorted from spleen or lymph node cells, obtained before intestinal transplant. The source is a human donor who received an intestinal transplant.

The chain has TRBV30 and TRBJ1-4; a possible D gene is TRBD1 (5 bases). Trimming pared 0 bases from V and 6 bases from J, leaving 11 bases between. Looked up from germline, CDR1 is GTSNPN and CDR2 is SVGIG (reference sequence). The CDR3 spans 14 residues. CDR3 sequence: CAWSVWGVDEKLFF. The CDR3 bases are TGTGCCTGGAGTGTTTGGGGGGTGGATGAAAAACTGTTTTTT.

Note on this clone: One end of the junction fails to match germline, which may point to a read error. V usage is TRBV19 and J usage is TRBJ2-7; 8 bases fit TRBD1. Germline values: CDR1 LNHDA, CDR2 SQIVND (reference sequence). CDR3 length: 15 amino acids. CDR3: CVSSIGDRLGYEQYF. The CDR3 DNA reads TGTGTCAGTAGTATAGGGGACAGGTTAGGCTACGAGCAGTACTTC.

V is TRBV19 and J is TRBJ1-1, with TRBD1 as a possible D gene (6 bases). Germline CDR1 and CDR2: LNHDA and SQIVND (reference sequence). The CDR3 has 15 amino acids. V shed 4 bases and J shed 6 bases, with 18 bases lying between them. In nucleotides, the CDR3 is TGTGCCAGTAGTAGTTGGACGCTCGCAGGGGCTGAAGCTTTCTTT. Protein product: CASSSWTLAGAEAFF.

V and J are TRBV10-1 and TRBJ2-1, with 7 bases matching TRBD2. The CDR3 is 15 amino acids. The germline CDR1 and CDR2 sequences are WNHNN and SYGVQD (reference sequence). V shed 4 bases and J 3 bases; nucleotides not matched to a gene: 6. CDR3 nucleotides: TGCGCCAGCAGTGGTATAGCGGGTGGCTACAATGAGCAGTTCTTC. Translating it yields CASSGIAGGYNEQFF.

The rearrangement joins TRBV5-4 to TRBJ1-2; D is unresolved. The V gene lost 6 bases and the J gene lost 4 bases, with 19 bases spanning the gap. Germline loops: CDR1 SGHNT, CDR2 YYREEE (reference sequence). CDR3 length: 15 amino acids. As DNA, the CDR3 is TGTGCCAGCATCCCGGACCGGAGGCACTTCTATGGCTACACCTTC. As protein: CASIPDRRHFYGYTF.

The J gene is TRBJ2-1, the V gene TRBV27, with 11 bases matching TRBD2. The CDR3 is 14 residues long. Germline CDR1 and CDR2: MNHEY and SMNVEV (reference sequence). Unmatched junction bases numbered 3, after V lost 5 bases and J lost 6 bases. In DNA form, the CDR3 reads TGTGCCAGCAGTCCGGGACTAGCGGCCAATGAGCAGTTCTTC. Translating it yields CASSPGLAANEQFF.

In DNA form, the CDR3 reads TGCGCCAGCAGCCCCAGGGCCGGGACAGGGGACAACGAGCAGTACTTC. Its translation: CASSPRAGTGDNEQYF. This chain links TRBV4-1 with TRBJ2-7; the match to TRBD1 covers 10 bases. CDR3 size: 16 residues. Unmatched junction bases numbered 11, after V lost 4 bases and J lost 5 bases. CDR1 and CDR2 (germline): MGHRA, YSYEKL.

This rearrangement joins TRBV12-5 to TRBJ2-7; perhaps TRBD2 as D (6 bases). Germline loops: CDR1 LGHNT, CDR2 FRNRAP. This CDR3 contains 16 residues. V dropped 7 bases and J dropped 0 bases, with 19 bases sitting between them. The CDR3 nucleotides are TGTGCTAGTGCCCAACCCGGGCCCGGGAGCTCCTACGAGCAGTACTTC. Protein product: CASAQPGPGSSYEQYF.

The chain links TRBV7-7 to TRBJ2-5; 7 bases fit TRBD1. The assigned J gene may be wrong: the sequence end matches TRBJ2-7 better. This CDR3 has 15 residues. Germline CDR1 and CDR2: SSHAT and FNYEAQ (reference sequence). The DNA for the CDR3 is TGTGCCAGCAGCCCAACACCCGACAGGGTCTACGAGCAGTACTTC. It encodes CASSPTPDRVYEQYF.

This clone showed up just once. The chain employs TRBV7-9 and TRBJ2-2; no firm D call. The CDR3 runs to 13 residues. V was trimmed by 4 bases and J by 7 bases, leaving 10 bases between them. Germline loops: CDR1 SEHNR, CDR2 FQNEAQ (reference sequence). For the CDR3, the DNA is TGTGCCAGCAGCTCCCACGGATACGGGGAGCTGTTTTTT. Translation gives CASSSHGYGELFF.

DNA of the CDR3: TGTGCCAGCTCGGGGACTAGCGGGTACAATGAGCAGTTCTTC. As protein: CASSGTSGYNEQFF. This sequence joins TRBV27 and TRBJ2-1; 12 bases align to TRBD2. Germline V gives CDR1 MNHEY, CDR2 SMNVEV (reference sequence). The CDR3 has 14 amino acids. Trimming took 8 bases from V and 4 from J; bases not matched to a gene: 3.

The chain couples TRBV28 to TRBJ2-5, with a tentative D call TRBD2 (6 bases). Germline V lookup: CDR1 MDHEN, CDR2 SYDVKM. The CDR3 contains 16 residues. V was shortened by 7 bases and J by 0 bases, with 18 bases between the two germline ends. CDR3 in amino acids: CASTQLSGWYQETQYF. The CDR3 region has the DNA TGTGCCAGCACCCAACTTAGCGGTTGGTACCAAGAGACCCAGTACTTC. Supplemented by reference TRBV28 and TRBJ2-5, the full variable domain reads DVKVTQSSRYLVKRTGEKVFLECVQDMDHENMFWYRQDPGLGLRLIYFSYDVKMKEKGDIPEGYSVSREKKERFSLILESASTNQTSMYLCASTQLSGWYQETQYFGPGTRLLVL.

This chain connects TRBV29-1 to TRBJ2-1; TRBD2 aligns across 14 bases. The junction had 9 bases not matched to a gene; V was cut back by 3 bases and J by 5 bases. The CDR3 has 17 amino acids. The germline gives CDR1 SQVTM, CDR2 ANQGSEA. The CDR3 coding sequence is TGCAGCGTTGAGGGGGGACTAGCGGGAGACAAAGACAATGAGCAGTTCTTC. This encodes CSVEGGLAGDKDNEQFF.

The rearrangement joins TRBV7-9 to TRBJ1-2; D is ambiguous. This CDR3 has 15 residues. CDR1 SEHNR and CDR2 FQNEAQ come from the germline V gene (reference sequence). V lost 0 bases and J 6 bases, leaving 14 bases between the germline ends. In nucleotides, the CDR3 is TGTGCCAGCAGCTTAGCTGAGGTGAAAACGGATGGCTACACCTTC. Translation gives CASSLAEVKTDGYTF.

V and J are TRBV7-9 and TRBJ2-7; D gene unclear. The CDR3 is made up of 12 amino acids. Per germline, CDR1 SEHNR and CDR2 FQNEAQ (reference sequence). With 5 bases removed from V and 2 bases from J, the gap between germline ends came to 7 bases. As DNA, the CDR3 is TGTGCCAGCAGCCCTTGGACCTACGAGCAGTACTTC. Its translation: CASSPWTYEQYF.

V usage is TRBV9 and J usage is TRBJ2-5; 9 bases map to TRBD1. CDR1 is SGDLS and CDR2 is YYNGEE in the germline V gene. The trim removed 2 bases at V and 2 bases at J, leaving 1 base unmatched. This CDR3 has 14 residues. For the CDR3, the DNA is TGTGCCAGCAGCGTCGACAGGGGGCAAGAGACCCAGTACTTC. Protein product: CASSVDRGQETQYF.

This clone has more than one count but fewer than ten. This chain connects TRBV19 to TRBJ2-1; D possibly corresponds to TRBD2 (7 bases). The CDR3 covers 13 residues. The V end lost 4 bases, the J end lost 9 bases, and 13 bases lay between the germline ends. Germline CDR1 LNHDA, CDR2 SQIVND (reference sequence). CDR3 protein: CASSKGGRLEQFF. CDR3 DNA: TGTGCCAGTAGTAAGGGGGGGAGACTTGAGCAGTTCTTC.

This clone has only one observation. J is TRBJ2-4 and V is TRBV4-2, with 9 nucleotides matching TRBD2. The CDR3 is 17 residues long. Trimming removed 3 bases from V and 9 bases from J; junction bases left unmatched: 15. Per the germline V gene, CDR1 is LGHNA and CDR2 is YNFKEQ. The CDR3 DNA reads as TGTGCCAGCAGCCATGTTAGCGGGAGTACCCCCCTACCCATTCAGTACTTC. Residues: CASSHVSGSTPLPIQYF.

The gene calls are TRBV30 and TRBJ1-5, with D uncertain. Germline V gene data show CDR1 as GTSNPN and CDR2 as SVGIG (reference sequence). The CDR3 covers 13 residues. V lost 2 bases and J 4 bases, leaving 9 bases between the germline ends. The CDR3 sequence is CAWSYGPNQPQHF. The CDR3 DNA follows: TGTGCCTGGAGTTATGGACCGAATCAGCCCCAGCATTTT.

V is TRBV28 and J is TRBJ2-7; TRBD2 might be the D (6 bases). Germline CDR1 MDHEN, CDR2 SYDVKM. The ends were cut back, 6 bases at V and 3 bases at J, with 15 bases in the middle. The CDR3 is 14 amino acids. CDR3 in amino acids: CASSIGEVLYEQYF. CDR3 DNA: TGTGCCAGCAGCATAGGGGAGGTCCTCTACGAGCAGTACTTC.

The J gene is TRBJ2-3, the V gene TRBV7-9, with TRBD2 matching over 12 bases. Unmatched junction bases numbered 11, after V lost 5 bases and J lost 5 bases. Germline lookup yields CDR1 SEHNR and CDR2 FQNEAQ (reference sequence). The CDR3 runs 17 residues. CDR3 DNA: TGTGCCAGCAGCCGTTTTGCGCCTAGCGGGAGGGGAGATACGCAGTATTTT. This translates into CASSRFAPSGRGDTQYF.

V gene TRBV7-9 combines with J gene TRBJ1-5; D uncertain. The germline CDR1 and CDR2 sequences are SEHNR and FQNEAQ (reference sequence). Trimming left V 2 bases short and J 4 bases short, with 6 bases between. The CDR3 has 13 residues. CDR3 coding DNA: TGTGCCAGCAGCTTAAACACGAATCAGCCCCAGCATTTT. Translating gives CASSLNTNQPQHF.

The genes are TRBV5-1 and TRBJ2-7; possible D gene TRBD1, 6 bases. The CDR3 runs to 16 residues. V gave up 4 bases and J gave up 4 bases, with 21 bases separating them. From germline, CDR1 is SGHRS and CDR2 YFSETQ. This chain's CDR3 is CASSLSPRTVPYEQYF. The CDR3 DNA reads TGCGCCAGCAGCCTGTCCCCGCGGACAGTACCATACGAGCAGTACTTC.

The rearrangement uses TRBV11-3 and TRBJ2-3; a weak D match, TRBD2 (6 bases). Germline assignment: CDR1 SGHNT and CDR2 YENEEA. Trimming pared 5 bases from V and 3 bases from J, leaving 9 bases between. The CDR3 spans 13 residues. Written as DNA, the CDR3 is TGTGCCAGCAGCCTCCGGGAGACAGATACGCAGTATTTT. Protein product: CASSLRETDTQYF. Full variable domain (missing parts from reference TRBV11-3 and TRBJ2-3): EAGVVQSPRYKIIEKKQPVAFWCNPISGHNTLYWYLQNLGQGPELLIRYENEEAVDDSQLPKDRFSAERLKGVDSTLKIQPAELGDSAVYLCASSLRETDTQYFGPGTRLTVL.

V gene TRBV27 combines with J gene TRBJ2-7, with TRBD2 matching over 7 bases. V dropped 3 bases and J dropped 3; count of bases not matched to a gene: 11. The CDR3 is 16 amino acids. Germline V lookup: CDR1 MNHEY, CDR2 SMNVEV (reference sequence). The CDR3 is CASSFFPSGVDYEQYF. CDR3 bases: TGTGCCAGCAGTTTTTTTCCTAGCGGTGTCGACTACGAGCAGTACTTC.